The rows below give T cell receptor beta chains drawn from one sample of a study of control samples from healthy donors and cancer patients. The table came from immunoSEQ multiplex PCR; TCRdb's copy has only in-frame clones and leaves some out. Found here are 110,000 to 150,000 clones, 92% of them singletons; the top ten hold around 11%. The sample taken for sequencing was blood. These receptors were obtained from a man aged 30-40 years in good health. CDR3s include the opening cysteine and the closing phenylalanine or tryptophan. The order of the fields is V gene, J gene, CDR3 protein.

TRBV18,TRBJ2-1,CASSPPNAGVYNEQFF
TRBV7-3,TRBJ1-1,CASSLRGGTEAFF
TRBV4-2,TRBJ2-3,CASSQAGQGHTDTQYF
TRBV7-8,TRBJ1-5,CASSSRQNSNQPQHF
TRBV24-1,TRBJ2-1,CATSDFGGGWNNEQFF
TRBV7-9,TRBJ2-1,CASSPQAGANNEQFF
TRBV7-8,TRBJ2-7,CASSFITGGEQYF
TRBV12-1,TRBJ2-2,CASSSGSGNANTGELFF
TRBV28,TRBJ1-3,CASSLTDVGNTIYF
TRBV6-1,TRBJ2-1,CASSEGRTSGSDNEQFF
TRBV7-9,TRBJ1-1,CASRNVRDTEAFF
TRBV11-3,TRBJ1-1,CASSLDGVNTEAFF
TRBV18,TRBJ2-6,CASSPLGQGSPGANVLTF
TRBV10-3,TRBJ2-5,CAISEEGQTQYF
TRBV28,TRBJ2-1,CASSPNPLLAAHPRSYNEQFF
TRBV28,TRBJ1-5,CASISGSLGQPQHF
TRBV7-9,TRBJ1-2,CASSLGQGYGYTF
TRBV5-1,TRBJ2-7,CASSGQGRRLGEQYF
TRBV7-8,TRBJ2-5,CASSVRGGGLGRQETQYF
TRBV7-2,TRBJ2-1,CASSFLAGQFF
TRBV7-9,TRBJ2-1,CASSLSNNEQFF
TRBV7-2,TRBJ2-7,CASSSNMISYEQYF
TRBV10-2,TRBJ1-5,CASSENREQPQHF
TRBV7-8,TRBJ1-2,CASSLGNSYGYTF
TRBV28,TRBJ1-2,CASRNRYYGYTF
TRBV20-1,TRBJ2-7,CSASRRGRLGDYEQYF
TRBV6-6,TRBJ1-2,CASRIDKGQGYTF
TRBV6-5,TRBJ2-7,CASRSSYSSYEQYF
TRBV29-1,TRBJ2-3,CSVGLSTWSLGDTQYF
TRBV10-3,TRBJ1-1,CAIAPGLGAEAFF
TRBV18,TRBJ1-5,CASSPGQFNQPQHF
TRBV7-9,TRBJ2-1,CASSFYTGGGEQFF
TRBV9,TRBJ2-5,CASSVSGTSGETQYF
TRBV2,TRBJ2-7,CASSASGLAGDEQYF
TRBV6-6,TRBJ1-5,CASSYFPRVSNQPQHF
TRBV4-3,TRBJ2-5,CASSQGPQETQYF
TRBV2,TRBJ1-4,CASIGTGGATNEKLFF
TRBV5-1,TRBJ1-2,CASSLEPETNYGYTF
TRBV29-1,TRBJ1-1,CSVEELNTEAFF
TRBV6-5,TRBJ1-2,CASSYGIQGSHGYTF
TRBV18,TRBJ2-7,CASSPPGGEEQYF
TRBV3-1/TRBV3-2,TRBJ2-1,CASSHSYNEQFF
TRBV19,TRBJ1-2,CASVQGVGLSGYTF
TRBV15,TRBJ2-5,CATSPTEETQYF
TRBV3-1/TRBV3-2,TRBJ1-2,CASSQDGSLGYTF
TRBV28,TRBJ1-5,CASSLVGTGTYSNQPQHF